This TCR beta chain was identified in a study of blood T cell repertoires in COVID-19. Overall study context: The cDNA or gDNA used as material had been derived from T cells, B-cell-depleted T cells, or PBMCs.

V was shortened by 0 bases and J by 0 bases, with 6 bases between the two germline ends. This CDR3 is built from 15 residues. The germline gives CDR1 SGHNT, CDR2 YYREEE (reference sequence). This clone has only one observation. Authors' processing steps: How many nucleated cells were present was estimated from reference gene primer amplification. Using immunoSEQ multiplex PCR, the repertoire was profiled, and TCRdb retains in-frame clones only, with some absent. That table supplies the V and J calls and clone size; D and trimming were determined from the DNA. The repertoire has under 45,000 clones, 76% of them found once; the top ten carry over 25%.

The chain combines TRBV5-4 with TRBJ1-4; D is unclear. Sequences were obtained from peripheral blood. The sequence derives from an elderly man with acute or convalescent COVID-19. CDR3: CASSLGPATNEKLFF. The CDR3, as DNA: TGTGCCAGCAGCTTGGGGCCAGCAACTAATGAAAAACTGTTTTTT. The whole variable domain, filled in from reference TRBV5-4 and TRBJ1-4, reads ETGVTQSPTHLIKTRGQQVTLRCSSQSGHNTVSWYQQALGQGPQFIFQYYREEENGRGNFPPRFSGLQFPNYSSELNVNALELDDSALYLCASSLGPATNEKLFFGSGTQLSVL.